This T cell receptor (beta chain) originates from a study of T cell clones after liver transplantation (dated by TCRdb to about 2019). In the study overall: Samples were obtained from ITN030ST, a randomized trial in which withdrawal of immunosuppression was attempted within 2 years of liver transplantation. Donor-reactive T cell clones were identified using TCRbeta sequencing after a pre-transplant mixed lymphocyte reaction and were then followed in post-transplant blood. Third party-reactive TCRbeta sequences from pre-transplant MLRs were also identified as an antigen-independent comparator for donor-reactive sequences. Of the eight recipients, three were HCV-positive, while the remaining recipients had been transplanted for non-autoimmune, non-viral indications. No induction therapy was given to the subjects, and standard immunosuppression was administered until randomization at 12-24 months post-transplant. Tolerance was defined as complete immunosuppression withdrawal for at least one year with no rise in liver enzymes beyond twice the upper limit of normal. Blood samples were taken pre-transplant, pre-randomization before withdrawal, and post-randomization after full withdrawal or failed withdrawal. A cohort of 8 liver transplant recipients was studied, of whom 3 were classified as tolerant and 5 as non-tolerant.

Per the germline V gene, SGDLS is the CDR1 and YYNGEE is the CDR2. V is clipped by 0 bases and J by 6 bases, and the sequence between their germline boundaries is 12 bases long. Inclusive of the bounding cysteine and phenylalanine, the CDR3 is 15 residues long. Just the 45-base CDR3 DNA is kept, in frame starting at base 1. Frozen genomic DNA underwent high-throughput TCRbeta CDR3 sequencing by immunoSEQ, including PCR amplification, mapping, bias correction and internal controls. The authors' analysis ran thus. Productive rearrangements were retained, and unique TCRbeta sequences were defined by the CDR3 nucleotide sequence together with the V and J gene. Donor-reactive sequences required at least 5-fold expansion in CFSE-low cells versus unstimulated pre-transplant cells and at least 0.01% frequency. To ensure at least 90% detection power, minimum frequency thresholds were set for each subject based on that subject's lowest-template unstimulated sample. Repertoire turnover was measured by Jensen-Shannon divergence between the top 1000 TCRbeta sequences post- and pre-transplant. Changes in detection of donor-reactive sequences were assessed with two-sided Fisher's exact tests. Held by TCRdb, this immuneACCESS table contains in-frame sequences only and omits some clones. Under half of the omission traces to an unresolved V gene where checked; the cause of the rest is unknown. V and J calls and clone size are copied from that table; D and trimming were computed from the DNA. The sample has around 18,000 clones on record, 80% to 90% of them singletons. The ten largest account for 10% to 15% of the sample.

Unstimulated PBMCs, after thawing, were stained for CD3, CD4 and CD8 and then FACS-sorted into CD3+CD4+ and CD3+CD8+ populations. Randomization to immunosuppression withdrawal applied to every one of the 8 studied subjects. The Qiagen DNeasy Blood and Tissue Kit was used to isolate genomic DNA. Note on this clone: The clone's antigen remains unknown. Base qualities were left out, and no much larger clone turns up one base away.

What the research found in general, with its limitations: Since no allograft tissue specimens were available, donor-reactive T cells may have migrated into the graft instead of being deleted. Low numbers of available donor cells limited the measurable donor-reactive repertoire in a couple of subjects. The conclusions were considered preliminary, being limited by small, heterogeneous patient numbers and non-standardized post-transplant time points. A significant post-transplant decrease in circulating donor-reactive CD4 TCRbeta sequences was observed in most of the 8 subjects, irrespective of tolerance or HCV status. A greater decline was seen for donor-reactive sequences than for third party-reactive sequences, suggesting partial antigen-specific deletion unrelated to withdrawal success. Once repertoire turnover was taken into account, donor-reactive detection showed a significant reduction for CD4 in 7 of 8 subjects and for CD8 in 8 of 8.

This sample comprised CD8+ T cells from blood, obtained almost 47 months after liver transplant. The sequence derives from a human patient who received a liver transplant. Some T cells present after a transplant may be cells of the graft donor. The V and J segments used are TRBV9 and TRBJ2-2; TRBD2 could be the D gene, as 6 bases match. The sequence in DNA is TGTGCCAGCAGCGTAGTTGGTGGGGAGGCCGGGGAGCTGTTTTTT. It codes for CASSVVGGEAGELFF.